These T cell receptor beta chains were read from a single sample in a study of blood T cell repertoires in COVID-19. Profiling relied on immunoSEQ multiplex PCR, and the TCRdb table lists in-frame clones only, not all of them. The sample includes about 88,000 clones, 87% of them seen just once. Sequencing was done on a sample of peripheral blood. These TCRs come from a male donor with acute or convalescent COVID-19. CDR3s include the opening cysteine and the closing phenylalanine or tryptophan. Each record gives: V gene, D gene, J gene, CDR3 protein, CDR3 DNA. The D gene is left open where the match is weak.

v_call: TRBV5-1; d_call: NA; j_call: TRBJ1-4; cdr3_aa: CASSLEGNEKLFF; cdr3_nt: TGCGCCAGCAGCTTGGAGGGGAATGAAAAACTGTTTTTT
v_call: TRBV7-3; d_call: TRBD1; j_call: TRBJ2-7; cdr3_aa: CASSPQGQAYEQYF; cdr3_nt: TGTGCCAGCAGCCCGCAGGGACAGGCCTACGAGCAGTACTTC
v_call: TRBV3-1/TRBV3-2; d_call: TRBD2; j_call: TRBJ2-2; cdr3_aa: CASSSGLTGELFF; cdr3_nt: TGTGCCAGCAGCTCGGGACTAACCGGGGAGCTGTTTTTT
v_call: TRBV7-9; d_call: NA; j_call: TRBJ1-4; cdr3_aa: CASSSQAATNEKLFF; cdr3_nt: TGTGCCAGCAGCTCCCAGGCTGCAACTAATGAAAAACTGTTTTTT
v_call: TRBV2; d_call: TRBD1; j_call: TRBJ2-3; cdr3_aa: CASSEGGGGTDTQYF; cdr3_nt: TGTGCCAGCAGTGAAGGAGGGGGCGGCACAGATACGCAGTATTTT
v_call: TRBV11-2; d_call: NA; j_call: TRBJ2-5; cdr3_aa: CASSLSGGRETQYF; cdr3_nt: TGTGCCAGCAGCTTATCGGGGGGCCGCGAGACCCAGTACTTC
v_call: TRBV2; d_call: NA; j_call: TRBJ1-1; cdr3_aa: CASSEALRNTEAFF; cdr3_nt: TGTGCCAGCAGTGAAGCGCTTAGGAACACTGAAGCTTTCTTT
v_call: TRBV1; d_call: NA; j_call: TRBJ2-7; cdr3_aa: CTSSQPPSGGYEQYF; cdr3_nt: TGCACCAGCAGCCAGCCTCCTAGCGGGGGTTACGAGCAGTACTTC
v_call: TRBV7-8; d_call: NA; j_call: TRBJ1-6; cdr3_aa: CASSLPSPNSPLHF; cdr3_nt: TGTGCCAGCAGCTTACCCTCCCCGAATTCACCCCTCCACTTT
v_call: TRBV27; d_call: NA; j_call: TRBJ2-7; cdr3_aa: CASSLRPGSSYEQYF; cdr3_nt: TGTGCCAGCAGTTTACGTCCAGGAAGCTCCTACGAGCAGTACTTC
v_call: TRBV5-1; d_call: TRBD1; j_call: TRBJ1-4; cdr3_aa: CASSFGGQGRATNEKLFF; cdr3_nt: TGCGCCAGCAGCTTCGGCGGACAGGGGCGGGCAACTAATGAAAAACTGTTTTTT
v_call: TRBV24-1; d_call: TRBD2; j_call: TRBJ2-3; cdr3_aa: CATSDGLAGPRTDTQYF; cdr3_nt: TGTGCCACCAGTGACGGACTAGCGGGGCCCCGCACAGATACGCAGTATTTT
v_call: TRBV7-8; d_call: NA; j_call: TRBJ2-3; cdr3_aa: CASSFENTDTQYF; cdr3_nt: TGTGCCAGCAGCTTCGAGAACACAGATACGCAGTATTTT
v_call: TRBV10-1; d_call: NA; j_call: TRBJ2-1; cdr3_aa: CATSRGAYNEQFF; cdr3_nt: TGCGCCACCTCTCGGGGAGCCTACAATGAGCAGTTCTTC